Listed below are T cell receptor beta chains from one sample, sequenced in a study of T cells in Graves' hyperthyroidism and ophthalmopathy. TCRdb called the multiplex PCR reads again in MiXCR, with one record for every CDR3 protein. The sample shows a few hundred thousand distinct CDR3 sequences, more than 12% of them seen only once. Material for sequencing was blood. The source is a woman in her twenties or thirties with Graves' hyperthyroidism. Each CDR3 is given with its conserved first and last residue. The D gene is left open where the match is weak. The size field is filled for only some rows; it gives once, few, many or a size class.

D gene	V gene	clone size	J gene	CDR3 protein	CDR3 DNA
.	TRBV7-9	few	TRBJ2-3	CASSLVALRGDTQYF	TGTGCCAGCAGCTTAGTAGCCCTTCGGGGCGATACGCAGTATTTT
TRBD1	TRBV24-1	many	TRBJ2-5	CATSDGDRGEETQYF	TGTGCCACCAGTGATGGGGACAGGGGGGAGGAGACCCAGTACTTC
TRBD1	TRBV28	.	TRBJ1-1	CASSNRGYTEAFF	TGTGCCAGCAGTAACAGGGGGTATACTGAAGCTTTCTTT
.	TRBV12-3/TRBV12-4	many	TRBJ2-7	CASSPRDRYYEQYF	TGTGCCAGCAGCCCCAGGGACCGATACTACGAGCAGTACTTC
.	TRBV9	many	TRBJ2-5	CASTGGLGETQYF	TGTGCCAGCACCGGAGGGCTGGGGGAGACCCAGTACTTC
.	TRBV6-1	many	TRBJ2-7	CASRAPGTEQYF	TGTGCCAGCAGAGCACCAGGGACCGAGCAGTACTTC
TRBD1	TRBV28	.	TRBJ1-3	CASSLLGGQGYSGNTIYF	TGTGCCAGCAGTTTACTCGGGGGACAGGGATACTCTGGAAACACCATATATTTT
TRBD1	TRBV19	.	TRBJ1-2	CASSIDRGKYGYTF	TGTGCCAGTAGTATTGACAGGGGAAAATATGGCTACACCTTC
.	TRBV5-1	.	TRBJ2-7	CASSLTALRSSGEQYF	TGCGCCAGCAGCTTGACCGCCTTAAGGAGTTCTGGCGAGCAGTACTTC
.	TRBV25-1	many	TRBJ2-1	CASSESTESPHYNEQFF	TGTGCCAGCAGTGAATCCACGGAGTCCCCCCATTACAATGAGCAGTTCTTC
TRBD2	TRBV11-2	many	TRBJ2-5	CASSLGSSGWQETQYF	TGTGCCAGCAGCTTAGGGTCTAGCGGGTGGCAAGAGACCCAGTACTTC
TRBD1	TRBV27	many	TRBJ1-1	CASSLIGGQTEAFF	TGTGCCAGCAGTTTAATAGGGGGCCAGACTGAAGCTTTCTTT
.	TRBV4-1	.	TRBJ2-7	CASSPRPGQTYEQYF	TGCGCCAGCAGCCCCCGTCCAGGCCAAACCTACGAGCAGTACTTC
TRBD2	TRBV4-2	.	TRBJ2-7	CASSQVSGLAEIYEQYF	TGTGCCAGCAGCCAAGTTAGCGGACTAGCGGAAATCTACGAGCAGTACTTC
.	TRBV19	many	TRBJ2-2	CASRKNTGELFF	TGTGCCAGTAGAAAGAACACCGGGGAGCTGTTTTTT
TRBD2	TRBV12-3/TRBV12-4	.	TRBJ2-1	CASRRGLAEYNEQFF	TGTGCCAGCAGGCGGGGACTAGCGGAATACAATGAGCAGTTCTTC
TRBD2	TRBV19	.	TRBJ2-3	CASSIPMGGRSSTDTQYF	TGTGCCAGTAGTATCCCTATGGGCGGGAGATCTAGCACAGATACGCAGTATTTT
TRBD2	TRBV3-1	many	TRBJ2-7	CASSQDTASGPYEQYF	TGTGCCAGCAGCCAAGATACGGCTAGCGGCCCCTACGAGCAGTACTTC